Listed below are T cell receptor beta chains from one sample, sequenced in a study of blood T cells in healthy people across ages. TCRdb re-analysed the 5' RACE reads in MiXCR, keeping a single row per CDR3 protein. The sample holds 600,000 to 850,000 distinct CDR3 sequences; roughly 41% are singletons and the top ten take under 25%. The sample consisted of blood. These TCRs come from a woman aged 55-69 years in good health. The CDR3 runs from the conserved cysteine through the conserved F or W. Each record gives: V gene, J gene, clone size, D gene, CDR3 protein, CDR3 DNA. D genes are given only for firm matches. Clone size, where shown, is once, few, many, or a class for clones that have expanded.

TRBV7-6,TRBJ1-4,NA,TRBD1,CASRGDVNEKLFF,TGCGCGAGCAGGGGGGATGTAAATGAAAAACTGTTTTTT
TRBV20-1,TRBJ1-4,few,TRBD1,CSASGTGTEKLFF,TGCAGTGCTTCCGGGACAGGGACCGAAAAACTGTTTTTT
TRBV7-2,TRBJ2-7,few,NA,CASSRKGTYEQYF,TGTGCCAGCAGTCGAAAGGGGACCTACGAGCAGTACTTC
TRBV21-1,TRBJ1-2,NA,NA,CASSKGRTGGYGYTF,TGTGCCAGCAGCAAAGGGAGGACGGGGGGCTATGGCTACACCTTC
TRBV10-3,TRBJ1-5,NA,NA,CAISRGQSNQPQHF,TGTGCCATCAGTCGTGGGCAGAGCAATCAGCCCCAGCATTTT
TRBV7-3,TRBJ1-1,NA,NA,CASSLIRGHKNTEAFF,TGTGCCAGCAGCTTAATTCGAGGACACAAGAACACTGAAGCTTTCTTT
TRBV29-1,TRBJ2-5,NA,NA,CSVERGAVQETQYF,TGCAGCGTGGAAAGGGGGGCAGTTCAAGAGACCCAGTACTTC
TRBV6-5,TRBJ2-7,few,TRBD1,CASSPGQANYEQYF,TGTGCCAGCAGTCCGGGACAGGCCAACTACGAGCAGTACTTC
TRBV7-6,TRBJ2-3,once,TRBD2,CASSSPGGPTDTQYF,TGTGCCAGCAGCTCCCCGGGGGGGCCCACAGATACGCAGTATTTT
TRBV3-1,TRBJ1-1,few,NA,CASSHRQSLNTEAFF,TGTGCCAGCAGCCATCGACAGTCATTGAACACTGAAGCTTTCTTT
TRBV20-1,TRBJ2-3,NA,NA,CSARPDNPSTDTQYF,TGCAGTGCTAGACCCGACAATCCTAGCACAGATACGCAGTATTTT
TRBV7-2,TRBJ2-3,NA,NA,CASSLAVPKITDTQYF,TGTGCCAGCAGCTTGGCCGTCCCTAAAATCACAGATACGCAGTATTTT
TRBV29-1,TRBJ2-1,many,NA,CSVEEHGTVGNEQFF,TGCAGCGTTGAAGAGCACGGGACTGTGGGAAATGAGCAGTTCTTC
TRBV20-1,TRBJ2-5,NA,NA,CSAFLQGKETQYF,TGCAGTGCTTTTCTTCAGGGAAAAGAGACCCAGTACTTC
TRBV29-1,TRBJ2-1,NA,NA,CSVEGGKGVDEQFF,TGCAGCGTTGAAGGCGGGAAGGGGGTTGATGAGCAGTTCTTC
TRBV11-3,TRBJ2-1,few,TRBD1,CASSLVQGASEQFF,TGTGCCAGCAGCTTAGTTCAGGGGGCAAGTGAGCAGTTCTTC
TRBV10-3,TRBJ2-2,few,NA,CAIRGTGELFF,TGTGCCATCAGAGGCACCGGGGAGCTGTTTTTT
TRBV6-5,TRBJ2-5,once,TRBD1,CASRDRGPPETQYF,TGTGCCAGCAGGGACAGGGGGCCTCCAGAGACCCAGTACTTC
TRBV9,TRBJ2-5,NA,NA,CASSGGYQETQYF,TGTGCCAGCAGCGGAGGGTACCAAGAGACCCAGTACTTC
TRBV6-2/TRBV6-3,TRBJ2-1,few,TRBD2,CASSYGLAGAGGHNEQFF,TGTGCCAGCAGTTACGGTCTAGCGGGAGCCGGGGGTCACAATGAGCAGTTCTTC
TRBV7-2,TRBJ2-2,few,NA,CASSLPESRELFF,TGTGCCAGCAGCTTACCGGAGTCCCGGGAGCTGTTTTTT
TRBV27,TRBJ2-7,few,TRBD2,CASSSGTSASYEQYF,TGTGCCAGCAGTTCCGGGACTAGCGCCTCCTACGAGCAGTACTTC
TRBV6-2/TRBV6-3,TRBJ2-1,NA,NA,CASSPEMGAGEQFF,TGTGCCAGCAGTCCCGAAATGGGAGCTGGTGAGCAGTTCTTC
TRBV25-1,TRBJ1-5,NA,TRBD1,CASSEDRVGSQPQHF,TGTGCCAGCAGTGAAGACAGGGTCGGTTCTCAGCCCCAGCATTTT
TRBV11-1,TRBJ2-1,few,TRBD1,CASSPLDRGFYNEQFF,TGTGCCAGCAGCCCGCTGGACAGGGGATTTTACAATGAGCAGTTCTTC
TRBV9,TRBJ2-5,NA,NA,CASSASPGGAQETQYF,TGTGCCAGCAGCGCGTCACCTGGGGGAGCACAAGAGACCCAGTACTTC
TRBV5-1,TRBJ2-1,NA,NA,CASSLESECNEQFF,TGCGCCAGCAGCTTGGAGTCCGAATGCAATGAGCAGTTCTTC
TRBV5-6,TRBJ1-2,NA,TRBD1,CASSQQIETGDSYANYGYTF,TGTGCCAGCAGCCAGCAAATCGAAACAGGGGACTCTTATGCTAACTATGGCTACACCTTC
TRBV29-1,TRBJ2-1,NA,NA,CSVAGLEQFF,TGCAGCGTTGCGGGTCTAGAGCAGTTCTTC
TRBV20-1,TRBJ2-2,few,NA,CSASELSNANTGELFF,TGCAGTGCTAGTGAGCTCTCGAACGCGAACACCGGGGAGCTGTTTTTT
TRBV29-1,TRBJ2-3,NA,NA,CSVVPAGTDTQYF,TGCAGCGTTGTTCCCGCGGGGACAGATACGCAGTATTTT
TRBV2,TRBJ2-3,few,NA,CASSEAKITDTQYF,TGTGCCAGCAGTGAAGCCAAGATCACGGATACGCAGTATTTT
TRBV6-5,TRBJ1-2,few,TRBD1,CASSSPGQSYGYTF,TGTGCCAGCAGTTCCCCGGGACAGAGCTATGGCTACACCTTC
TRBV6-5,TRBJ2-5,NA,NA,CASSYSTLILNEQYF,TGTGCCAGCAGTTACTCGACTCTCATCCTGAATGAGCAGTACTTC
TRBV6-2/TRBV6-3,TRBJ2-1,few,TRBD2,CASSVSGTSGFGEQFF,TGTGCCAGCAGTGTCTCCGGGACTAGCGGGTTCGGTGAGCAGTTCTTC
TRBV2,TRBJ2-7,NA,TRBD1,CASSEGTGTTYEQYF,TGTGCCAGCAGTGAAGGGACAGGGACCACCTACGAGCAGTACTTC
TRBV9,TRBJ2-6,few,TRBD2,CASSFQLTSRVGGANVLTF,TGTGCCAGCAGCTTCCAGTTGACTAGCCGGGTTGGTGGGGCCAACGTCCTGACTTTC
TRBV12-3/TRBV12-4,TRBJ2-1,NA,NA,CASSLGSGWGDEQFF,TGTGCCAGCAGTTTGGGATCCGGATGGGGTGATGAGCAGTTCTTC
TRBV28,TRBJ2-5,once,NA,CVSSLRQEMEYF,TGTGTCAGCAGTCTTCGACAGGAGATGGAGTACTTC
TRBV20-1,TRBJ2-5,NA,TRBD2,CSARSSGRVETQYF,TGCAGTGCTAGATCATCAGGGAGGGTCGAGACCCAGTACTTC
TRBV20-1,TRBJ1-2,NA,TRBD1,CSALTGGSGNYGYTF,TGCAGTGCTTTGACAGGGGGCTCGGGTAACTATGGCTACACCTTC
TRBV29-1,TRBJ2-7,few,TRBD1,CSGGQGGPYEQYF,TGCAGCGGGGGACAGGGCGGCCCCTACGAGCAGTACTTC
TRBV11-2,TRBJ1-2,NA,NA,CASSLRGIYGYTF,TGTGCCAGCAGCTTAAGGGGGATCTATGGCTACACCTTC
TRBV6-5,TRBJ2-7,NA,TRBD1,CASSYGRTGAYEQYF,TGTGCCAGCAGTTACGGGAGGACAGGGGCCTACGAGCAGTACTTC